The 31 T cell receptor beta chains listed next were all sequenced from one sample in a study of CD8 T cells in Susac syndrome. With random hexamers, reverse transcription was performed on roughly 0.5 to 1 ug of RNA. Each CDR3 protein gets one entry after TCRdb re-called the immunoSEQ multiplex PCR reads with MiXCR. The sample contains about 150,000 distinct CDR3 sequences, 95% of which appear only once. Sample: CD8+ T cells from PBMCs. These receptors all come from a human donor with Susac syndrome.

The gene calls are TRBV7-9 and TRBJ2-2, with 9 bases fitting TRBD2. CDR1 and CDR2 from the germline V gene are SEHNR and FQNEAQ (reference sequence). The J segment lost 5 bases and the V segment lost 10 bases, leaving 8 bases of the junction unmatched. This CDR3 has 14 residues. CDR3 DNA: TGTGCCACCCAAGGACTAGCGACTACCGGGGAGCTGTTTTTT. Its translation is CATQGLATTGELFF.

V and J are TRBV29-1 and TRBJ2-7, with TRBD2 matching 8 bases. V was pared by 0 bases and J by 2 bases, with 12 bases of the junction left unmatched. From germline, CDR1 is SQVTM and CDR2 ANQGSEA. The CDR3 is made up of 17 amino acids. The CDR3 sequence is CSVEDTSREGRAYEQYF. The CDR3 bases are TGCAGCGTTGAAGATACGTCTCGGGAGGGTCGGGCCTACGAGCAGTACTTC.

The CDR3 loop reads CASSLTLGPDTQYF. In nucleotides, the CDR3 is TGTGCCAGCAGCTTAACCCTCGGACCAGATACGCAGTATTTT. The chain is built from TRBV11-2 and TRBJ2-3; D is unclear. The V end was cut by 2 bases, the J end by 4 bases, with 10 bases between. Germline values: CDR1 SGHAT, CDR2 FQNNGV. The CDR3 has 14 amino acids.

This chain uses TRBV25-1 with TRBJ2-1; 9 positions agree with TRBD2. Looked up from germline, CDR1 is MGHDK and CDR2 is SYGVNS. The length of the CDR3 is 20 residues. With 0 bases clipped from V and 9 bases from J, the junction kept 21 bases outside the gene matches. The chain's CDR3 is CASSEYFSGSPRGSPGEQFF. In DNA form, the CDR3 reads TGTGCCAGCAGTGAATACTTTAGCGGGAGCCCGCGGGGAAGTCCGGGTGAGCAGTTCTTC.

The chain has TRBV27 and TRBJ2-3, with 10 bases aligning to TRBD2. Germline V lookup: CDR1 MNHEY, CDR2 SMNVEV (reference sequence). Trimming cost V 6 bases and J 2 bases; bases outside gene matches: 14. The CDR3 sequence is 18 residues long. The chain's CDR3 is CASSQLRAGGKPTDTQYF. In nucleotides, the CDR3 is TGTGCCAGCAGCCAACTCCGAGCGGGAGGGAAGCCCACAGATACGCAGTATTTT.

The rearrangement uses TRBV9 and TRBJ2-1, with a possible D match to TRBD2 (5 bases). CDR3 length: 15 amino acids. V was clipped by 7 bases and J by 5 bases, with 19 bases between them. The germline gives CDR1 SGDLS, CDR2 YYNGEE. CDR3 region: CASEEGGSRNNEQFF. CDR3 in DNA: TGTGCCAGCGAGGAAGGTGGGAGTAGGAACAATGAGCAGTTCTTC.

The chain has TRBV12-3 or TRBV12-4 and TRBJ1-1, with 10 bases fitting TRBD1. The CDR3 extends over 17 amino acids. V trimming: 4 bases; J trimming: 6 bases; junction bases outside the gene matches: 14. The CDR3 loop reads CASSSLYQTGGDPEAFF. The DNA of the CDR3 is TGTGCCAGCAGTTCCCTCTACCAGACAGGGGGCGACCCTGAAGCTTTCTTT.

The chain combines TRBV4-1 with TRBJ1-1; a weak D match, TRBD1 (6 bases). Germline CDR1 MGHRA, CDR2 YSYEKL. Trimming shortened V by 0 bases and J by 3 bases, and 11 bases separated the two germline ends. The CDR3 is 15 amino acids. This CDR3 reads CASSQEGAPDTEAFF. The CDR3 DNA sequence: TGCGCCAGCAGCCAAGAGGGGGCTCCAGACACTGAAGCTTTCTTT.

Points on this clonotype: Given the absence of the conserved phenylalanine or tryptophan at the CDR3 end, a read error is likely. The chain recombines TRBV5-1 with TRBJ1-1; D is unclear. The CDR3 spans 15 residues. Trimming cost V 1 base and J 1 base, with 11 bases left between them. The germline V gene encodes CDR1 SGHRS and CDR2 YFSETQ. CDR3 in DNA: TGCGCCAGCAGCTTGCGGCGAGCAGGGAACACTGAAGCTTTCCTT. Translation: CASSLRRAGNTEAFL.

The chain is built from TRBV25-1 and TRBJ2-7; D unclear. Germline V lookup: CDR1 MGHDK, CDR2 SYGVNS. The CDR3 runs 11 residues. V dropped 1 base and J dropped 7 bases, with 5 bases sitting between them. The DNA of the CDR3 is TGTGCCAGCAGTGAATTCGGGGAGCAGTACTTC. Amino acid sequence: CASSEFGEQYF.

The chain employs TRBV19 and TRBJ2-5; D is undetermined. Germline assignment: CDR1 LNHDA and CDR2 SQIVND (reference sequence). The CDR3 sequence is 18 residues long. The ends were cut back, 3 bases at V and 3 bases at J, with 23 bases in the middle. CDR3 residues: CASSMDGGSARTEETQYF. DNA of the CDR3: TGTGCCAGTAGTATGGACGGTGGTTCGGCTCGTACCGAAGAGACCCAGTACTTC.

In this sample, this clonotype turned up once. The chain combines TRBV19 with TRBJ2-1; D possibly corresponds to TRBD2 (7 bases). Trimming stripped 9 bases from V and 5 bases from J, with 23 bases between. The germline V gene has CDR1 LNHDA and CDR2 SQIVND (reference sequence). The CDR3 has 16 residues. The CDR3 is CASTPWGAGVNNEQFF. The CDR3 DNA reads as TGTGCCAGCACCCCATGGGGGGCGGGAGTGAACAATGAGCAGTTCTTC.

V gene TRBV28 combines with J gene TRBJ2-6; TRBD1 agrees at 12 bases. V was pared by 5 bases and J by 1 base, with 6 bases of the junction left unmatched. CDR1 MDHEN and CDR2 SYDVKM come from the germline V gene. The CDR3 has 18 amino acids. In DNA, the CDR3 is TGTGCCAGCAGTACCAGGGACAGGGGGCGTTCTGGGGCCAACGTCCTGACTTTC. It yields the protein CASSTRDRGRSGANVLTF.

The chain carries TRBV20-1 and TRBJ2-7, with D perhaps TRBD2 (6 bases). CDR1 and CDR2 (germline): DFQATT, SNEGSKA (reference sequence). Between the trimmed V and J ends, which lost 3 bases and 4 bases, there was a span of 13 bases. The CDR3 has 13 amino acids. This CDR3 is CSASASVEYEQYF. CDR3 in DNA: TGCAGTGCTAGTGCTAGCGTGGAGTACGAGCAGTACTTC.

V is TRBV30 and J is TRBJ2-3; D could derive from TRBD1 or TRBD2 (5 bases each). The CDR3 loop spans 15 amino acids. Germline V gene lookup returns CDR1 GTSNPN and CDR2 SVGIG (reference sequence). V was shortened by 5 bases and J by 4 bases, with 19 bases between the two germline ends. CDR3 DNA sequence: TGTGCCTGGCCGGAACGGGGCGAGGGGCCAGATACGCAGTATTTT. Residues: CAWPERGEGPDTQYF.

The CDR3 DNA is TGTGCCAGCAGCCAAGATCTACCAAGACAGTTGTCCTACGAGCAGTACTTC. The encoded protein is CASSQDLPRQLSYEQYF. V is TRBV3-1 and J is TRBJ2-7, with D perhaps TRBD1 (5 bases). From germline, CDR1 is LGHDT and CDR2 YNNKEL (reference sequence). The CDR3 loop spans 17 amino acids. Deletions cut 0 bases from V and 1 base from J, with 16 bases between.

For the CDR3, the DNA is TGCAGTGCTACTCCTAGGGACTCCAGCTACGAGCAGTACTTC. It codes for CSATPRDSSYEQYF. This chain connects TRBV20-1 to TRBJ2-7, with TRBD2 as a possible D gene (6 bases). The V and J ends lost 4 bases and 3 bases respectively, with 16 bases between them. The CDR3 runs 14 residues. Per germline, CDR1 DFQATT and CDR2 SNEGSKA (reference sequence).

The V call is TRBV19, the J call TRBJ2-2; no clear D gene. The length of the CDR3 is 13 residues. From germline, CDR1 is LNHDA and CDR2 SQIVND (reference sequence). V gave up 8 bases and J gave up 0 bases, with 7 bases separating them. The CDR3 DNA follows: TGTGCCAGTTCGGCGGCGAACACCGGGGAGCTGTTTTTT. It codes for CASSAANTGELFF. The full variable domain, with the rest looked up from reference TRBV19 and TRBJ2-2, is DGGITQSPKYLFRKEGQNVTLSCEQNLNHDAMYWYRQDPGQGLRLIYYSQIVNDFQKGDIAEGYSVSREKKESFPLTVTSAQKNPTAFYLCASSAANTGELFFGEGSRLTVL.

This clonotype was detected once. The chain uses TRBV29-1 and TRBJ1-4; possible D gene TRBD1, 5 bases. Germline V CDR1 and CDR2: SQVTM, ANQGSEA. The V end lost 6 bases, the J end lost 8 bases, and 22 bases lay between the germline ends. CDR3 length: 15 residues. CDR3 amino acids: CSVLPGARMGEKLFF. CDR3 DNA sequence: TGCAGCGTCCTCCCTGGGGCACGGATGGGAGAAAAACTGTTTTTT.

The rearrangement links TRBV4-1 to TRBJ1-2; no clear D gene. The CDR3 loop spans 17 amino acids. V lost 0 bases and J 8 bases, leaving 22 bases between the germline ends. Per germline, CDR1 MGHRA and CDR2 YSYEKL. CDR3 bases: TGCGCCAGCAGCCAAGACGGCCTGGCCCCCCCTGAATGGGGCTACACCTTC. Amino acid sequence: CASSQDGLAPPEWGYTF.

The genes are TRBV5-4 and TRBJ2-6; D unresolved. Germline CDR1 reads SGHNT; CDR2 reads YYREEE (reference sequence). The CDR3 has 14 amino acids. The V gene lost 6 bases and the J gene lost 2 bases, with 9 bases spanning the gap. The CDR3 DNA sequence: TGTGCCAGCAAGTGGGGAACTGGGGCCAACGTCCTGACTTTC. Amino acids: CASKWGTGANVLTF.

Only one count was recorded for this clonotype. The chain is built from TRBV7-9 and TRBJ2-1, with 9 bases matching TRBD1. CDR1 SEHNR and CDR2 FQNEAQ come from the germline V gene (reference sequence). V shed 1 base and J 7 bases; nucleotides not matched to a gene: 8. The CDR3 extends over 16 amino acids. The CDR3 spells CASSLEAQGARNEQFF. The DNA of the CDR3 is TGTGCCAGCAGCTTAGAGGCACAGGGGGCGAGGAATGAGCAGTTCTTC. Filled out from reference TRBV7-9 and TRBJ2-1, the complete variable domain reads DTGVSQNPRHKITKRGQNVTFRCDPISEHNRLYWYRQTLGQGPEFLTYFQNEAQLEKSRLLSDRFSAERPKGSFSTLEIQRTEQGDSAMYLCASSLEAQGARNEQFFGPGTRLTVL.

This chain links TRBV9 with TRBJ1-1; 7 bases are shared with TRBD1. V lost 6 bases and J lost 4; bases outside the gene matches: 9. The CDR3 has 14 amino acids. From germline, CDR1 is SGDLS and CDR2 YYNGEE. The CDR3 region is CASTREGAGTEAFF. CDR3 sequence (DNA): TGTGCCAGCACCCGCGAGGGGGCAGGCACTGAAGCTTTCTTT.

The chain recombines TRBV27 with TRBJ2-7; D ambiguous. Germline V gene lookup returns CDR1 MNHEY and CDR2 SMNVEV (reference sequence). The CDR3 is 13 residues long. Deletions cut 6 bases from V and 4 bases from J, with 13 bases between. In DNA form, the CDR3 reads TGTGCCAGCAGCTTCGGGCGCGAGTACGAGCAGTACTTC. It specifies CASSFGREYEQYF.

There are a few counts of this clonotype. This chain's CDR3 is CSVDGLNTEAFF. Written as DNA, the CDR3 is TGCAGCGTTGATGGCTTGAACACTGAAGCTTTCTTT. This chain joins TRBV29-1 and TRBJ1-1; no clear D gene. Germline CDR1 SQVTM, CDR2 ANQGSEA. V was pared by 3 bases and J by 0 bases, with 5 bases between. CDR3 length: 12 residues.

The rearrangement joins TRBV7-8 to TRBJ2-7; TRBD2 aligns across 8 bases. Germline V gene data show CDR1 as SGHVS and CDR2 as FQNEAQ. The CDR3 runs 15 residues. Trimming at V came to 0 bases and at J to 4 bases, leaving 5 bases not matched to a gene. CDR3 nucleotides: TGTGCCAGCAGCTTAGCGACGGGAGGGCAGTACGAGCAGTACTTC. Encoded protein: CASSLATGGQYEQYF.

The rearrangement joins TRBV20-1 to TRBJ2-5; weak D call: TRBD1 (6 bases). Looked up from germline, CDR1 is DFQATT and CDR2 is SNEGSKA (reference sequence). The CDR3 has 12 amino acids. Trimming stripped 3 bases from V and 3 bases from J, with 8 bases between. DNA for the CDR3: TGCAGTGCTAGGTGGACAGAAGAGACCCAGTACTTC. It translates to CSARWTEETQYF.

This clonotype was counted only a few times. The chain carries TRBV6-1 and TRBJ2-7; maybe TRBD1 (5 bases). V was shortened by 4 bases and J by 3 bases, with 7 bases between the two germline ends. There are 12 residues in the CDR3. The V gene's germline CDR1 is MNHNS and CDR2 SASEGT. CDR3 nucleotide sequence: TGTGCCAGCAGTGGACAGCTCTACGAGCAGTACTTC. It specifies CASSGQLYEQYF.

CDR3 DNA: TGCAGTGCTAGAGATGAGGACAGATTCTACGAGCAGTACTTC. This codes for CSARDEDRFYEQYF. This chain links TRBV20-1 with TRBJ2-7; D may be TRBD1 (6 bases). Germline CDR1 DFQATT, CDR2 SNEGSKA (reference sequence). V lost 0 bases, J lost 3 bases, and 12 bases lay in between. The CDR3 loop spans 14 amino acids.

The CDR3 region is CASSVVVGGPNTGELFF. In nucleotides, the CDR3 is TGTGCCAGCAGCGTAGTAGTGGGGGGCCCGAACACCGGGGAGCTGTTTTTT. This rearrangement joins TRBV9 to TRBJ2-2; D is tentatively TRBD1 or TRBD2 (6 bases each). Trimming pared 0 bases from V and 0 bases from J, leaving 12 bases between. The CDR3 runs to 17 residues. Looked up from germline, CDR1 is SGDLS and CDR2 is YYNGEE.

This chain uses TRBV6-5 with TRBJ2-1, with D possibly TRBD2 on 5 matching bases. V lost 2 bases, J lost 0 bases, and 11 bases lay in between. The CDR3 sequence is 16 residues long. Germline V gene sequence: CDR1 MNHEY, CDR2 SVGAGI. The CDR3 DNA sequence: TGTGCCAGCAGTTACGCCCCGGCGGGCTCCTACAATGAGCAGTTCTTC. Translating it yields CASSYAPAGSYNEQFF.